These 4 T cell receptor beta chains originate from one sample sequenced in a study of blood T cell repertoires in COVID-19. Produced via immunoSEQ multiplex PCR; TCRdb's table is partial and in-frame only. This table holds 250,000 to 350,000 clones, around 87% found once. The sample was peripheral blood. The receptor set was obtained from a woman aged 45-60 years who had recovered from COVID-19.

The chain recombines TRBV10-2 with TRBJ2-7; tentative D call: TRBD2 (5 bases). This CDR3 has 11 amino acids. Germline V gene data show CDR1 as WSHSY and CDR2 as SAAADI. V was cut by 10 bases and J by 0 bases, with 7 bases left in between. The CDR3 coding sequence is TGCGCCACGGGGAGCTCCTACGAGCAGTACTTC. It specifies CATGSSYEQYF.

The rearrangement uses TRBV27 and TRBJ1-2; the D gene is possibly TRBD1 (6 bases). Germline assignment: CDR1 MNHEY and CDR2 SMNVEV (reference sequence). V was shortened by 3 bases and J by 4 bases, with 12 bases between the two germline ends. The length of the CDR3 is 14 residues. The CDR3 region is CASSLQGHRYGYTF. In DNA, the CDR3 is TGTGCCAGCAGTTTGCAGGGGCACCGCTATGGCTACACCTTC.

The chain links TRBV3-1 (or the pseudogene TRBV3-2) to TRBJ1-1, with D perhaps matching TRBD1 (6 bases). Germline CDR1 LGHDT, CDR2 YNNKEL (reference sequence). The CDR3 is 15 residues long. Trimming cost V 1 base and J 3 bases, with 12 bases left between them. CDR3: CASSQVVRGYTEAFF. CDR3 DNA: TGTGCCAGCAGCCAAGTAGTAAGGGGGTACACTGAAGCTTTCTTT.

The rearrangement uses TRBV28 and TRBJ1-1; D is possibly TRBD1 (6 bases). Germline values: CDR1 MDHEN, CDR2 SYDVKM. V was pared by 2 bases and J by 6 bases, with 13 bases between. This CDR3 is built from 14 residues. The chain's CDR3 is CASSLVGGGSEAFF. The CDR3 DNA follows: TGTGCCAGCAGTTTAGTAGGGGGAGGGTCTGAAGCTTTCTTT.